This T cell receptor beta chain comes out of a study of shared clonotypes between healthy human individuals. The run depth of the assay was deep. The repertoire was sequenced with immunoSEQ multiplex PCR; TCRdb's copy has only in-frame clones and lacks some. The sample yields roughly 2 million clones, 85% to 95% seen once. Findings and limits, study-wide: Sequencing depth was expected to affect clonotype sharing among donors.

Points on this clone: Its antigen is still unknown.

V shed 4 bases, J shed 3 bases, and the junction held 3 bases outside the gene matches. The CDR3 runs 14 residues. Germline CDR1 and CDR2: MNHEY and SMNVEV (reference sequence). CD45RO-negative cells were positively selected for CCR7, leaving out terminally differentiated effector memory CD45RA+ cells. Sequenced material: naive CD8+ T cells sorted from blood. The chain recombines TRBV27 with TRBJ2-1; 7 positions agree with TRBD2. This TCR derives from a man aged 18 to 35 in good health. The CDR3 spells CASSWGGDYNEQFF. The CDR3 DNA is TGTGCCAGCAGTTGGGGGGGGGACTACAATGAGCAGTTCTTC.